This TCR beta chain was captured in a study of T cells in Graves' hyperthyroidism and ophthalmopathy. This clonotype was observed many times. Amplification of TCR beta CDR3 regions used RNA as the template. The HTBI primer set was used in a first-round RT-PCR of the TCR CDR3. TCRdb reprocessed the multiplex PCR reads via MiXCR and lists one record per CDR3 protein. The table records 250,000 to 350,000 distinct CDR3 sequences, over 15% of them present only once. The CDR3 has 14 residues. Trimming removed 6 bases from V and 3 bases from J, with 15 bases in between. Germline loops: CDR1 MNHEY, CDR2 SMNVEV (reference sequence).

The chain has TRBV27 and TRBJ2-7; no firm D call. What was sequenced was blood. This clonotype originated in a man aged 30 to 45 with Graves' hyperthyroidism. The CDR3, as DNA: TGTGCCAGCAGCATGTTGGATAGTGTCTACGAGCAGTACTTC. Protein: CASSMLDSVYEQYF.